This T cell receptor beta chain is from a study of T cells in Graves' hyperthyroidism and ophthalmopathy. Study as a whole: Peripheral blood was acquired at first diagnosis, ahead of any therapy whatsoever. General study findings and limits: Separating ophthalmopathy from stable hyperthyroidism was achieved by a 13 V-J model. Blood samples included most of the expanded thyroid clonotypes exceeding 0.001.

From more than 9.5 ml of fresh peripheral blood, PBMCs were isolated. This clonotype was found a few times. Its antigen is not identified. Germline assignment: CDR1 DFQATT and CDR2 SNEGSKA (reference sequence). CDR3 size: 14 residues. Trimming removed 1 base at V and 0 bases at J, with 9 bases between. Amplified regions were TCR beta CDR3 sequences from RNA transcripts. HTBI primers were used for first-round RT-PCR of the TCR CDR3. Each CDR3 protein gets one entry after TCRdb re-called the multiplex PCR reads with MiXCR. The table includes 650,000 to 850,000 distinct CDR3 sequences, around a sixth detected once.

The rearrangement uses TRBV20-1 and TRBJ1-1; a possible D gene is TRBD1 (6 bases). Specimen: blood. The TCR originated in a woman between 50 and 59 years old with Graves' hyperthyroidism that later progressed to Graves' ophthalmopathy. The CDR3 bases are TGCAGTGCTAGAGGAGGGGGGCTGAACACTGAAGCTTTCTTT. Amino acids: CSARGGGLNTEAFF.